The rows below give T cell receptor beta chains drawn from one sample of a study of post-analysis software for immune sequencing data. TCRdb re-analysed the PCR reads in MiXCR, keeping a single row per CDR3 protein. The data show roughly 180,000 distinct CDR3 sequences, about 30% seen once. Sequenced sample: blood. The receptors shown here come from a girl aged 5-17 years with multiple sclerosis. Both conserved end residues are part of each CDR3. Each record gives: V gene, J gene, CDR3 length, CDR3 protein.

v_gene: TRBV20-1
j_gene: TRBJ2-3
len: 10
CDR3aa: CSADKDTQYF

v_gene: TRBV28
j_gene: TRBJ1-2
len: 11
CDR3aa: CASANRRGYTF

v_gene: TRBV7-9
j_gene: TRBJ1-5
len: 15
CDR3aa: CASSLAGTGGQPQHF

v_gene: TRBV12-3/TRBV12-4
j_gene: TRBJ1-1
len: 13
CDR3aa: CVSNLRGNTEAFF

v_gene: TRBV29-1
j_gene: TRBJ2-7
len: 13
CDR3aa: CSVVRRGKNEQYF

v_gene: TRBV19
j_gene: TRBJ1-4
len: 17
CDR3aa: CASSRGPEDSSNEKLFF

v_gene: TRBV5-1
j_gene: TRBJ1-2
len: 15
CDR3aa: CASSSSGTAFYGYTF

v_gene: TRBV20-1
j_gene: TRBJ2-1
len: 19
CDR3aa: CSARDRGSGRGASYNEQFF

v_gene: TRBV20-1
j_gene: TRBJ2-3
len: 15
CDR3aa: CSARDGAGKTDTQYF

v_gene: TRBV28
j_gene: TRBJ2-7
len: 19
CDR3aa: CASTPLRVELAGRAYEQYF

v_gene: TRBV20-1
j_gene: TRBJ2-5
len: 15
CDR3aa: CSASLGHGGGNEQYF

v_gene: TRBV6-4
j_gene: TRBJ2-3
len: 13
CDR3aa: CASSSTSTDTQYF

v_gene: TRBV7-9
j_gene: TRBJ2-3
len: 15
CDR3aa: CASSPRGISTDTQYF

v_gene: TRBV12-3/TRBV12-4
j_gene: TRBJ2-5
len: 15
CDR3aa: CASSLRGQGVETQYF

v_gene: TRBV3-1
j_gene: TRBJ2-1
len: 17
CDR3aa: CASSPGTSRQNDNEQFF

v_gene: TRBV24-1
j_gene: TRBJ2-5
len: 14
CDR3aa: CATLRKGTLRKQYF

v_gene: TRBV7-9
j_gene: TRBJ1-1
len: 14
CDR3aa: CASSHTGWDTEAFF

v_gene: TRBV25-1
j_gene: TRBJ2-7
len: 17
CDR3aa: CASSAPYPTQGAYEQYF

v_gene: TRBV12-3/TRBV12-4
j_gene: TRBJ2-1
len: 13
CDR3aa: CASSFGFRNEQFF

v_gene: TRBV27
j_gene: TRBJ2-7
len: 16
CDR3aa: CASSLGQGELTHEQYF

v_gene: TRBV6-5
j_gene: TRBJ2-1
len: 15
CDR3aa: CASRLTGSSYNEQFF

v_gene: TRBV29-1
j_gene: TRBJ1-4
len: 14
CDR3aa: CSNLWTVQNEKLFF

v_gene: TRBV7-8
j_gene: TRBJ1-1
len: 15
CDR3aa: CASSSYAEDGSEAFF

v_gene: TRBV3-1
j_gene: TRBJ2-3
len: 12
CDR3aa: CASRHSGDTQYF

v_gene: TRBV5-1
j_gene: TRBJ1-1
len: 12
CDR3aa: CASRITNDEAFF

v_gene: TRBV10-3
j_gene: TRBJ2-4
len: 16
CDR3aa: CAISDPDLAGRNIQYF

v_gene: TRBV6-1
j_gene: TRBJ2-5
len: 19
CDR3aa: CASRRSGGQVVTGAETQYF

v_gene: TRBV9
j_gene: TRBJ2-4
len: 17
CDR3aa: CASSEGLAGTAKNIQYF

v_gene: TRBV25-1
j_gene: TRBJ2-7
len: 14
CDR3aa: CASSPGTGPYEQYF

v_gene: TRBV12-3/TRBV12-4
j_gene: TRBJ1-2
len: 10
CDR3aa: CASSFWGYTF

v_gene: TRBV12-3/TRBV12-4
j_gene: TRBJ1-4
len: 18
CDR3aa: CASSSTHDGRISNEKLFF

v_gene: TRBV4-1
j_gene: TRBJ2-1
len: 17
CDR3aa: CASSQEPGGSIYHEQFF

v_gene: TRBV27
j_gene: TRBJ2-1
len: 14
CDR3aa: CASRGGGTSDEQFF

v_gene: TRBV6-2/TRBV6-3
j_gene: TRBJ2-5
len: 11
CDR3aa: CASSNGGTQYF

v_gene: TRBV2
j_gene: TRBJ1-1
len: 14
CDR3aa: CASTSDGGITEAFF

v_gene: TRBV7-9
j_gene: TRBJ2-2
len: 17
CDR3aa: CASSLWSLAGEPGELFF

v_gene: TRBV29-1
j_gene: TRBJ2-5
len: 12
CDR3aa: CSVMTGEETQYF

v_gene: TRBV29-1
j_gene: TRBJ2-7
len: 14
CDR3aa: CSVPGTGNSFEQYF

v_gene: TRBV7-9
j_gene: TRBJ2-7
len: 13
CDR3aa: CASSTLTSYEQYF

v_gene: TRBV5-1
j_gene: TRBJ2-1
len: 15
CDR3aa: CASTPQGGSYNEQFF

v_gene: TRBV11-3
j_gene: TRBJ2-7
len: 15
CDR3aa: CASSSAGAGSREQYF

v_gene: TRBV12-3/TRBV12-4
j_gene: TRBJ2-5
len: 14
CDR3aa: CASNTGERQETQYF

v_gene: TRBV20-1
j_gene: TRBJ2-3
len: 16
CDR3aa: CSARDLLAGLTDTQYF

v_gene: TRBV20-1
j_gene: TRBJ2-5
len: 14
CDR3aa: CSAKLGLAGETQYF

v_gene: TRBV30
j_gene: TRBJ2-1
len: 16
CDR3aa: CAWTFDARGSYNEQFF

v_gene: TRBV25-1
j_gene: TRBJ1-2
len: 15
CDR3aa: CASSDPSVLDYGYTF

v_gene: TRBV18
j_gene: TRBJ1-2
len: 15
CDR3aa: CASSPRGQIQDGYTF

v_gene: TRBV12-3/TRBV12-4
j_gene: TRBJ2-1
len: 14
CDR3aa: CASGKGGSGNEQFF

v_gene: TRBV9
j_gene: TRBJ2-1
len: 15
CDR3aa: CASSVGGLAGNEQFF

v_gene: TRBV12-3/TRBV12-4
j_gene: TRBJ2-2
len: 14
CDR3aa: CASTAGGRNGELFF

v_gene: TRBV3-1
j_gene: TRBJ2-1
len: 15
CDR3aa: CASSRPGSSYNEQFF

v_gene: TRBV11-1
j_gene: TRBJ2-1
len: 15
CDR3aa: CASRGGQGIYNEQFF

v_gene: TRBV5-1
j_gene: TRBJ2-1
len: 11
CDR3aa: CASSLEREQFF

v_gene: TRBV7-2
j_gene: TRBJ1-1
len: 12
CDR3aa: CASSLAGTEAFF

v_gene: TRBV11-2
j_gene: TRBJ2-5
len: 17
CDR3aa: CASSFGRGLDLGETQYF

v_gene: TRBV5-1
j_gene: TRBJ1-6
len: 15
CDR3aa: CASSPDGVGNSPLHF

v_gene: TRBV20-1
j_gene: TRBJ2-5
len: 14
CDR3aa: CSAALAGGGETQYF

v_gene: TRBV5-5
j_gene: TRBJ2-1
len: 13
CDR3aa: CASSLKWAGEQFF

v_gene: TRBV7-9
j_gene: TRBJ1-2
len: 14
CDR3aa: CASSFRQGGYGYTF